The 6 T cell receptor beta chains below were found in one sample sequenced in a study of T cell clonality in common variable immunodeficiency. The table came from immunoSEQ multiplex PCR; TCRdb's copy has only in-frame clones and leaves some out. Sampling found about 52,000 clones, none seen once. Material: peripheral blood mononuclear cells. Every receptor here comes from a person aged 18 to 75 in good health.

This clone was observed many times. The missing CDR3 end, 3 residues past where the read stops, is filled in from the germline J gene. The chain has TRBV6-1 and TRBJ1-2; D is perhaps TRBD1 (6 bases). Looked up from germline, CDR1 is MNHNS and CDR2 is SASEGT. The CDR3 covers 13 residues. CDR3 residues: CASSERAGVGYTF. CDR3 DNA, as far as it was read: TGTGCCAGCAGTGAACGGGCAGGGGTCGGC.

The table lists this clone with a few counts. The CDR3 end is not reached by the read, which stops 3 residues before it; the germline J gene fills it in. V usage is TRBV7-8 and J usage is TRBJ1-5, with no clear D. CDR1 is SGHVS and CDR2 is FQNEAQ in the germline V gene. V shed 5 bases and J shed 1 base, with 6 bases lying between them. The CDR3 sequence is 13 residues long. The covered CDR3 bases are TGTGCCAGCAGCCAGGCCAGCAATCAGCCC. The encoded protein is CASSQASNQP. The whole CDR3 protein reads CASSQASNQPQHF.

The table lists this clone with many counts. The read ends 3 residues shy of where the CDR3 ends; the end is completed using the germline J gene. The V call is TRBV30, the J call TRBJ2-7; D possibly corresponds to TRBD1 (5 bases). This CDR3 region has 12 residues. The V gene's germline CDR1 is GTSNPN and CDR2 SVGIG (reference sequence). Deletions cut 4 bases from V and 4 bases from J, with 11 bases between. The DNA read from the CDR3 is TGTGCCTGGACCAGGGTCGGATACGAG. It encodes CAWTRVGYE. The full CDR3 protein is CAWTRVGYEQYF.

In the case of this clone: The read stops 3 residues short of the end of the CDR3; the missing end is completed from the germline J gene. This rearrangement joins TRBV30 to TRBJ2-2, with D perhaps TRBD1 (7 bases). The CDR3 runs 13 residues. CDR1 and CDR2 (germline): GTSNPN, SVGIG (reference sequence). The CDR3 reads CAWNQGGSEKLFF. CDR3 DNA, as far as it was read: TGTGCCTGGAACCAGGGGGGTAGTGAAAAG.

This clone occurred many times. The CDR3 goes on 3 residues after the read ends, and that part is filled in from the germline J gene. This sequence joins TRBV5-1 and TRBJ1-5; unclear D gene. The CDR3 extends over 13 amino acids. Deletions cut 4 bases from V and 7 bases from J, with 12 bases between. Germline V gene sequence: CDR1 SGHRS, CDR2 YFSETQ. The CDR3 here is CASSPEGGQPQHF. The CDR3 bases that were read are TGCGCCAGCAGCCCGGAGGGTGGACAGCCC.

This clone has a count of ten or more. The read halts 3 residues ahead of the CDR3 end, with the missing end drawn from the germline J gene. This chain uses TRBV2 with TRBJ2-3; 7 bases agree with TRBD2. CDR1 and CDR2 from the germline V gene are SNHLY and FYNNEI. The CDR3 length is 14 residues. V lost 4 bases and J lost 1; bases outside the gene matches: 2. The CDR3 sequence: CASSASGRTDTQYF. CDR3 DNA (partial): TGTGCCAGCAGTGCTAGCGGACGCACAGATACG.